The text below deals with one T cell receptor beta chain. This clone was seen a few times. Its antigen is not yet known. No per-base quality is available; no much larger clone lies one base away. Library prep was done by the immunoSEQ multiplex PCR assay. The multiplex PCR relied on a mix of 60 forward primers for TCR Vbeta segments and 13 reverse primers for TCR Jbeta segments. A multiplex PCR assay on genomic DNA amplified the CDR3 region of rearranged TCR beta genes. Amplified TCR beta libraries were sequenced as 87-base-pair reads on the Illumina HiSeq System. Concerning the study's data processing: In a later analysis, 77 million or so unique TCR beta chains were counted across the approximately 620 repertoires, and roughly 11 million of these chains were shared by at least two donors. A nearest-neighbor algorithm error-corrected the raw reads and collapsed the reads into unique sequences, merging closely related sequences to remove PCR and sequencing errors. Alignment of CDR3 sequences to IMGT reference sequences was used to assign V, D and J gene segments. For a sequence to be retained, a match of at least six nucleotides to both a V gene segment and a J gene segment was required. Rearrangements were classified as productive when the CDR3 lacked stop codons and remained in frame with V and J, and all other rearrangements were classified as non-productive. CDR3 was defined by IMGT convention, running from the second conserved V-encoded cysteine to the conserved J-encoded phenylalanine. Sequences without an unambiguous match to a single V gene segment were excluded from the earlier analysis of a few hundred of the donors. An earlier analysis of 587 of the donors classified V segments as functional when productive rearrangements were above 56.7% and as segregating when the standard deviation between donors was above 5%. To diagnose cytomegalovirus status from the catalog of TCR beta chain sequences, a statistical classification framework was built. A later analysis assigned V and J genes by comparing TCR nucleotide sequences with IMGT/GENE-DB human TR gene sequences. A later analysis assigned CDR3 sequences and most-parsimonious VDJ recombination scenarios with the TCRdist pipeline. In a later analysis, every TCR beta chain was defined by the combination of its CDR3 amino acid sequence and its V-gene family, and reads without a unique V-gene family were dropped. In a later analysis, 450 to 600 highly shared, low-generation-probability nucleotide sequences were removed to address suspected cross-contamination and a sequencing artifact. In a later analysis, a clonal expansion index was calculated for each public chain from normalized within-repertoire ranks of inferred template counts. In a later analysis, generation probabilities were computed with a VDJ recombination model fitted to out-of-frame rearrangements, and the resulting probabilities were checked against IGoR. Hypergeometric tests were used in a later analysis to score TCR-TCR, TCR-HLA and TCR-CMV co-occurrence, with a repertoire-size bias correction applied to the TCR pairs. To estimate false discovery rates, a later analysis permuted the HLA or CMV assignments 20 times. In a later analysis, co-occurring TCRs were grouped using DBSCAN, and TCRdist sequence similarity was added for clustering within HLA-allele-positive subsets. Repertoires with fewer than 30,000 or more than 120,000 public chains were left out of co-occurrence clustering, as were several repertoires with anomalous nucleotide sharing. TCRdb provides this immuneACCESS table in a form limited to in-frame rearrangements. Some clones are lacking; in checked studies, under half of them reflect an unresolved V gene, and why the rest are absent is not known. V, J and clone size are those of that table, while D and trimming were read from the DNA. Within this sample are more than 85,000 clones, with around 68% of them counted one time only. The top ten clones comprise 1.2% of the sample.

The source of the sample is a study of cytomegalovirus exposure and HLA in healthy donors (dated by TCRdb to the late 2010s). As for the study more broadly: In an earlier analysis of under 750 of the donors, under 300 Gb of sequence data and approximately 120 million unique TCR beta sequences from 150 million to 200 million T cells were reported. About 300 gigabases of sequencing data and around 87 million unique TCR sequences were included in an early release covering several hundred HLA-typed donors. Among the roughly 410 genotyped donors, 75% to 90% belonged to the genetic ancestry cluster associated with self-reported Caucasian donors. The study was designed to test whether signatures of past pathogen exposure could be identified by cataloging public T cell receptors. Using immunosequencing, the study profiled T cell repertoires from about 610 subjects and related those repertoires to cytomegalovirus serostatus. Along with the approximately 670-subject first cohort, a separate validation cohort of over a hundred different subjects was used. The study combined high-throughput TCR immunosequencing, statistical association of individual TCRs with disease status, and machine learning to predict cytomegalovirus infection status. In a later analysis, previously published TCR beta repertoires from 550 to 750 donors were re-analyzed and high-resolution HLA genotyping was added so that TCR occurrence patterns could be studied. Rather than drawing on any new phenotypic data, the later analysis identified candidate immune exposures from TCR beta sequences and the way those sequences occurred across donors. In an earlier analysis of 587 of the donors, high-throughput TCR beta sequencing was used to judge whether each TCR beta V gene segment behaved as functional or pseudogenic. Donor age, sex, ethnicity and CMV serostatus were compiled together with the repertoire data. A later genetic analysis used genome-wide SNP genotypes for 398 of the 666 donors, treating that subset as a discovery cohort. Every discovery cohort repertoire had been produced on one sequencing platform. HLA typing covered class I and class II loci at four-digit resolution. The number of typed donors differed by locus: roughly 629-640 for A, B, C, DRB1 and DQB1; some 500 for DQA1; 606 for DPA1; and around 450 for DPB1. Because of strong linkage in the cohort, roughly five DR-DQ haplotypes were treated as single units for association and clustering. Among about 360 genotyped donors of the cohort, an average of approximately 230,000 unique TCR beta nucleotide sequences were sequenced per donor, around a sixth of them non-productive. Paper-wide results and their limitations: According to a later analysis, most CMV-associated TCR beta chains appeared to be HLA-restricted, and the HLA associations seemed to be driven largely by CMV exposure. A cluster of highly shared sequence variants was judged likely to represent a technical artifact of the sequencing pipeline. While some public TCRs were present in many individuals, most TCR sequences turned up only very rarely across donors. Compared with the roughly 710-donor mean, donors in an Asian-associated ancestry cluster had fewer N-insertions in productive TCRs, according to a later genetic analysis. A further reported finding was that TCR beta sequences accurately predicted the HLA-A and HLA-B alleles for most subjects in the first cohort. In an earlier analysis of under 600 of the donors, most TCR beta V segments were observed in productive rearrangements about 87% or about 30% of the time, broadly matching IMGT annotations. Only TCR beta chains were sequenced in this cohort, and the absence of alpha or paired-chain data limited detectable features. Correlated functional status among segregating V segments might be attributable to linkage disequilibrium, but an unknown experimental factor could not be ruled out. In a later genetic analysis, a missense DCLRE1C variant was associated with V-gene and J-gene trimming of TCR beta chains, and the association was replicated in an independent cohort. In vitro tests confirmed that a few of the cytomegalovirus-associated TCR beta chains recognize cytomegalovirus antigens. The classifier was reported to diagnose cytomegalovirus status with high specificity and sensitivity in both the original cohort and the validation cohort. Because the 87-base-pair reads could not distinguish some IMGT-functional V segments, including TRBV6-2 and TRBV6-3, those segments were excluded. The authors suggested that the approach could potentially be extended to other disease states and immunological phenotypes. Because HLA typing was missing for some donors at each locus, association tests included only the typed subset. In a later analysis, some 18,000 TCR beta sequences were associated with specific HLA alleles at a false discovery rate of 0.05. A later analysis found that TCR association rates varied across HLA loci, with DRB1 alleles showing the most associated TCRs and HLA-C alleles the fewest. Because counts were too low, about 18 rarely observed V segments, including chromosome 9 orphons, were excluded from the earlier analysis of 587 of the donors. In the study, around 150 TCR beta chains were listed as associated with cytomegalovirus. Sequencing depth was assumed to be roughly uniform across donors in the presence/absence analyses, though that assumption may not hold. According to a later analysis, parvovirus B19, influenza, CMV and Epstein-Barr virus appeared linked to several top co-occurrence clusters. CMV serostatus was the only immune exposure information available for the cohort. When HLA alleles, especially DR and DQ, strongly co-occurred, TCR associations were difficult to assign to individual alleles. In a later analysis, HLA-associated TCR beta chains showed more clonal expansion and lower generation probabilities than non-associated chains that were equally common.

The cohort was made up of roughly 670 healthy bone marrow donors. At the time of sampling, every cohort member was nominally healthy, though immune exposures that went unrecorded were likely present. The donor was CMV seronegative and belonged to the group of more than 300 seronegative cohort members. Every donor gave a peripheral blood sample, and the peripheral blood mononuclear cells from that sample were used for TCR beta sequencing. Genomic DNA extraction from the blood cell samples was performed with the Qiagen DNeasy Blood Extraction Kit. After removal of 6 bases from V and 6 bases from J, the junction retains 7 bases not matched to a gene. The CDR3 covers 14 residues, taking in both the cysteine and the phenylalanine. Just the 42-base CDR3 DNA is kept, in frame starting at base 1. The germline V gene (reference sequence) provides CDR1 SGHNT and CDR2 YYREEE.

The chain employs TRBV5-4 and TRBJ2-3; TRBD1 fits 10 bases in the junction. The sample consisted of PBMCs. This clonotype was sampled from a female donor in good health and CMV-seronegative. The DNA is TGTGCCAGCACCTCCGGGACAGGGGTTGATACGCAGTATTTT. This sequence encodes CASTSGTGVDTQYF.